A selection of T cell receptor beta chains follows, all from one sample in a study of cytomegalovirus exposure and HLA in healthy donors. The protocol was immunoSEQ multiplex PCR, while the TCRdb copy is restricted to in-frame clones and leaves out a portion. The data show fewer than 90,000 clones, 75% to 80% seen once. Sample: PBMCs. These receptors all come from a female donor in good health and CMV-seronegative. The CDR3 runs from the conserved cysteine through the conserved F or W. D genes are given only for firm matches.

TRBJ1-4 TRBV4-2 . CASSQVGGAGDNEKLFF
TRBJ2-6 TRBV28 TRBD1 CASSLMGQGASGANVLTF
TRBJ2-5 TRBV9 TRBD1 CASSAQGFSQETQYF
TRBJ2-5 TRBV5-1 TRBD2 CASSWRGAQETQYF
TRBJ1-5 TRBV10-1 . CASSEGRQGNQPQHF
TRBJ2-7 TRBV28 . CASSFGQDYEQYF
TRBJ1-4 TRBV30 . CAWSVRRAEKLFF
TRBJ2-3 TRBV5-1 . CASSPRGHRTDTQYF
TRBJ2-5 TRBV28 . CASSSPPVPQETQYF
TRBJ2-1 TRBV28 TRBD2 CASSFYVGDPSGKLNEQFF
TRBJ1-1 TRBV19 . CASSIVDTGTEAFF
TRBJ2-3 TRBV6-5 . CASSPLDPDTQYF
TRBJ1-5 TRBV28 TRBD1 CASSPTGVGNQPQHF
TRBJ2-2 TRBV27 . CASSPQRGTGELFF
TRBJ1-2 TRBV19 TRBD1 CASIGGQKMYGYTF
TRBJ2-7 TRBV6-6 . CASSSTGEQYF
TRBJ1-1 TRBV5-4 TRBD1 CASSLAGTGGPEAFF
TRBJ1-5 TRBV19 . CASNGSNQPQHF
TRBJ2-1 TRBV5-1 TRBD1 CASSFWTGGDNEQFF
TRBJ1-1 TRBV15 TRBD1 CATSISKQGAGAQFF
TRBJ2-3 TRBV7-9 TRBD2 CASSPRGLPPEDTQYF
TRBJ1-2 TRBV5-1 . CASSLGDSLTARSGYTF
TRBJ2-7 TRBV5-1 . CASSSTRTEGFYEQYF
TRBJ2-1 TRBV14 . CASSQDLYNEQFF
TRBJ1-2 TRBV28 . CASSPGSANYGYTF
TRBJ1-2 TRBV2 . CASTAPGQQDNYGYTF
TRBJ1-2 TRBV18 . CASSLTREGYTF
TRBJ1-1 TRBV5-6 TRBD1 CASSLDLGTGGAYTEAFF
TRBJ2-5 TRBV18 TRBD2 CASSRGREETQYF
TRBJ2-3 TRBV9 . CASSGGGLDTQYF
TRBJ2-2 TRBV5-4 . CASSPNGQNTGELFF
TRBJ1-3 TRBV5-6 TRBD1 CASSNKPRTGRSGNTIYF
TRBJ1-1 TRBV6-4 . CASSDSGTDNTEAFF
TRBJ1-6 TRBV2 . CASSPDSYNSPLHF
TRBJ2-7 TRBV7-9 . CASSSGGTVRAEQYF
TRBJ2-2 TRBV6-5 TRBD1 CASSRDRQTGELFF
TRBJ1-2 TRBV7-2 TRBD1 CASSLIFGTAYGYTF
TRBJ1-1 TRBV6-4 TRBD1 CASRGTGGSTEAFF
TRBJ2-5 TRBV5-1 TRBD2 CASSLGGLAGSRETQYF
TRBJ2-1 TRBV6-5 TRBD1 CASRNDGTGSNEQFF
TRBJ2-7 TRBV7-9 . CASSLSKTVSYEQYF
TRBJ1-2 TRBV29-1 TRBD1 CSVGPGHRGYYGYTF
TRBJ2-1 TRBV7-7 TRBD1 CASSPGTGDYNEQFF
TRBJ1-1 TRBV29-1 . CSVATRSVNTEAFF
TRBJ1-2 TRBV18 TRBD1 CASSPGQGDGYTF
TRBJ2-7 TRBV27 TRBD1 CASRGDRAAYEQYF
TRBJ2-7 TRBV5-4 TRBD2 CASSFERLAEQYF
TRBJ1-5 TRBV7-9 . CASSYDRQPQHF
TRBJ1-5 TRBV18 . CASSDKQGNNQPQHF
TRBJ2-3 TRBV2 . CASSLGLTLGDTQYF
TRBJ2-6 TRBV28 TRBD1 CASTPSPGQVAGANVLTF
TRBJ2-3 TRBV4-2 TRBD2 CASSETSGGKPDTQYF
TRBJ1-1 TRBV4-2 . CASSFARNTEAFF
TRBJ1-1 TRBV10-1 TRBD1 CASSSRTGGTEAFF